A single sample gave rise to the 3 T cell receptor beta chains below, sequenced in a study of radiation and T cells in renal cell carcinoma. As to treatment: 15 Gy SBRT to primary tumor, nephrectomy 4 weeks later. Sequencing used immunoSEQ multiplex PCR; TCRdb keeps in-frame clones, though not all of them. This sample has approximately 18,000 clones; around 63% occur once, and the top ten carry roughly an eighth. The specimen was tumor tissue, collected from a patient whose treatment included radiotherapy and nephrectomy. The receptors originated from a woman in her 70s with renal cell carcinoma.

The V and J genes are TRBV6-6 and TRBJ2-3; perhaps D is TRBD1 or TRBD2 (5 bases each). Trimming took 2 bases from V and 0 from J, leaving 12 bases between them. Germline-derived CDR1 and CDR2 are MNHNY and SVGAGI (reference sequence). The CDR3 runs 16 residues. The CDR3, as DNA: TGTGCCAGCAGTTACGACGGGGCGATTAGCACAGATACGCAGTATTTT. Amino acid sequence: CASSYDGAISTDTQYF.

The CDR3 nucleotides read TGTGCCAGCAGCCAAGAGGCAGATAATTCACCCCTCCACTTT. It specifies CASSQEADNSPLHF. The V and J genes are TRBV14 and TRBJ1-6, with unresolved D. Trimming left V 0 bases short and J 5 bases short, with 5 bases between. CDR1 is SGHDN, CDR2 FVKESK, per germline. CDR3 length equals 14 residues.

This rearrangement joins TRBV5-4 to TRBJ2-5; D assignment may be TRBD1 or TRBD2 (5 bases each). This CDR3 has 14 amino acids. Trimming stripped 3 bases from V and 2 bases from J, with 11 bases between. The V gene's germline CDR1 is SGHNT and CDR2 YYREEE (reference sequence). The CDR3 nucleotides read TGTGCCAGCAGCTCGGGACGTCCACAAGAGACCCAGTACTTC. Translated: CASSSGRPQETQYF.